This entry is about one T cell receptor beta chain. How the authors handled the data: Amplification of reference gene primers was used by the study to estimate nucleated cell counts. This table comes from immunoSEQ multiplex PCR, and its TCRdb copy is limited to in-frame clones, with some not included. D and trimming were read from the DNA, whereas the V and J calls and clone size are those reported in that table. The sample has roughly 120,000 clones, about nine tenths seen once. The data belong to a study of blood T cell repertoires in COVID-19. Overall study: Samples came from the United States, Italy and Spain, spanning acute and convalescent COVID-19. PBMCs, B-cell-depleted T cells, or T cells provided the cDNA or gDNA that made up the material.

The V gene lost 1 base and the J gene lost 4 bases, with 10 bases spanning the gap. The CDR3 totals 14 residues. Per the germline V gene, CDR1 is SEHNR and CDR2 is FQNEAQ (reference sequence). The origin of this receptor is a human donor in a cohort sampled during active COVID-19. The sequencing sample was made of peripheral blood. V and J are TRBV7-9 and TRBJ1-2; no clear D gene. CDR3 amino acids: CASSLGSGGYGYTF. CDR3 coding DNA: TGTGCCAGCAGCTTAGGGTCGGGAGGCTATGGCTACACCTTC. Full variable domain (missing parts from reference TRBV7-9 and TRBJ1-2): DTGVSQNPRHKITKRGQNVTFRCDPISEHNRLYWYRQTLGQGPEFLTYFQNEAQLEKSRLLSDRFSAERPKGSFSTLEIQRTEQGDSAMYLCASSLGSGGYGYTFGSGTRLTVV.